One and the same sample provided the 2 T cell receptor beta chains below, sequenced in a study of blood T cell repertoires in COVID-19. Measured with immunoSEQ multiplex PCR; TCRdb has only the in-frame clones, and not every one. The sample consists of approximately 150,000 clones, more than 75% of them appearing once. The specimen was peripheral blood. The receptors originated from an elderly man with acute or convalescent COVID-19.

The J gene is TRBJ2-3, the V gene TRBV19, with a possible D match to TRBD2 (6 bases). The CDR3 length is 15 residues. V was pared by 7 bases and J by 3 bases, with 17 bases between. The germline V gene has CDR1 LNHDA and CDR2 SQIVND (reference sequence). CDR3 sequence: CASNVGAAGTDTQYF. CDR3 DNA: TGTGCCAGTAATGTTGGGGCTGCGGGGACAGATACGCAGTATTTT.

The chain employs TRBV5-1 and TRBJ2-7; 10 nucleotides line up with TRBD2. V shed 4 bases, J shed 2 bases, and the junction held 9 bases outside the gene matches. The length of the CDR3 is 16 residues. Germline V CDR1 and CDR2: SGHRS, YFSETQ. This CDR3 reads CASSPGGLAGAYEQYF. The CDR3 coding sequence is TGCGCCAGCAGCCCGGGCGGTCTAGCGGGAGCCTACGAGCAGTACTTC. The full variable domain, in which reference TRBV5-1 and TRBJ2-7 provide the parts outside the CDR3, is KAGVTQTPRYLIKTRGQQVTLSCSPISGHRSVSWYQQTPGQGLQFLFEYFSETQRNKGNFPGRFSGRQFSNSRSEMNVSTLELGDSALYLCASSPGGLAGAYEQYFGPGTRLTVT.